The source of this T cell receptor beta chain is a study of T cell responses to AZD1222 COVID-19 vaccine. Study-wide points: Baseline testing showed seropositivity in only a handful of AZD1222 recipients. Close to half of spike-specific TCRs reportedly recognize unmutated variant regions. Repertoires were obtained only post-peak T cell response.

CDR3 size: 15 residues. The germline gives CDR1 LNHDA, CDR2 SQIVND (reference sequence). V lost 2 bases and J 1 base, leaving 9 bases between the germline ends. Clones were read by immunoSEQ multiplex PCR, and TCRdb kept only the in-frame ones, dropping some. This sample yields 100,000 to 150,000 clones, of which approximately 94% are seen a single time; about 5% belongs to the top ten. This clone was recorded only once. Its antigen is unidentified. Some second doses came at about 4 weeks and others at about 12 weeks; these were pooled. Sequences were derived from peripheral blood, sampled 28 days after the second AZD1222 dose. This rearrangement joins TRBV19 to TRBJ1-5; D uncertain. The sequence came from an adult who received the AZD1222 COVID-19 vaccine. This CDR3 is CASSISGLSNQPQHF. As DNA, the CDR3 is TGTGCCAGTAGTATATCGGGGTTGAGCAATCAGCCCCAGCATTTT.